This T cell receptor (beta chain) was obtained from a study of T cells after yellow fever vaccination. CDR1 is DFQATT, CDR2 SNEGSKA, per germline (reference sequence). V shed 3 bases and J 1 base; nucleotides not matched to a gene: 2. CDR3 length: 13 residues. TCRdb re-derived calls from the 5' RACE reads in MiXCR, one entry per CDR3 protein. The sample shows approximately 550,000 distinct CDR3 sequences, roughly 13% of them seen only once. The sample was PBMCs, taken on the day of the yellow fever booster vaccination. The receptor comes from a young man who received the YFV17D yellow fever vaccine. The chain couples TRBV20-1 to TRBJ1-2; TRBD1 matches at 7 bases. The CDR3 bases are TGCAGTGCTAGGGGACAGTATAACTATGGCTACACCTTC. This sequence encodes CSARGQYNYGYTF.